A selection of T cell receptor beta chains follows, all from one sample in a study of shared clonotypes between healthy human individuals. Some clones are missing from TCRdb's copy, which holds only in-frame ones; the method was immunoSEQ multiplex PCR. Counted here are millions of clones, 95% occurring once; the ten biggest clones make up 0.13%. Sequencing was performed on naive CD4+ T cells sorted from blood. The receptors derive from a man aged 18 to 30 in good health. Both conserved end residues are part of each CDR3. A D gene is named only where the DNA matches it firmly. Rows may omit the clone size; those that give it use once, few, many or a size class.

>NA|TRBD1|TRBV9|TRBJ1-4
TGTGCCAGCAGCGCCGCGACAGGGGGCGGCATGGCTAATGAAAAACTGTTTTTT
CASSAATGGGMANEKLFF
>NA|TRBD1|TRBV18|TRBJ2-7
TGTGCCAGCTCATACGGACAGGGAGGCTACGAGCAGTACTTC
CASSYGQGGYEQYF
>NA|NA|TRBV5-1|TRBJ1-1
TGCGCCAGCAGCTTCGACGGCGGGAACACTGAAGCTTTCTTT
CASSFDGGNTEAFF
>NA|NA|TRBV10-1|TRBJ1-6
TGCGCCAGCAGCGGGCAGGGGAATTCACCCCTCCACTTT
CASSGQGNSPLHF
>NA|NA|TRBV28|TRBJ2-2
TGTGCCAGCAGTTTTGATGGTCAGGCGAACACCGGGGAGCTGTTTTTT
CASSFDGQANTGELFF
>NA|NA|TRBV6-5|TRBJ2-5
TGTGCCAGCGGGGGGGGCTTCGAGACCCAGTACTTC
CASGGGFETQYF
>NA|NA|TRBV5-1|TRBJ1-4
TGCGCCAGCAGCTCGATAGGTGCAACTAATGAAAAACTGTTTTTT
CASSSIGATNEKLFF
>NA|NA|TRBV14|TRBJ2-5
TGTGCCAGCAGCCTCGGCGGGGTTCACCAAGAGACCCAGTACTTC
CASSLGGVHQETQYF
>NA|NA|TRBV7-6|TRBJ2-1
TGTGCCAGCAGCAGCCCCCGTCCCGGGACTGGTTACAATGAGCAGTTCTTC
CASSSPRPGTGYNEQFF
>NA|NA|TRBV9|TRBJ2-2
TGTGCCAGCAGCGTCGGCGGGGAGAACACCGGGGAGCTGTTTTTT
CASSVGGENTGELFF
>NA|NA|TRBV19|TRBJ1-2
TGTGCCAGCTCAATGTTAGATGGCTACACCTTC
CASSMLDGYTF
>NA|NA|TRBV7-8|TRBJ2-5
TGTGCCAGCAGCCGCCGGGCCCCGGCCGGATTAGGGGAGACCCAGTACTTC
CASSRRAPAGLGETQYF
>NA|TRBD2|TRBV14|TRBJ2-5
TGTGCCAGCAGCTACCGACTAGCGGGAGGGATGGAGACCCAGTACTTC
CASSYRLAGGMETQYF
>NA|NA|TRBV30|TRBJ2-2
TGTGCCTGGGGTAGTTTGGCCGGGGAGCTGTTTTTT
CAWGSLAGELFF
>NA|NA|TRBV7-8|TRBJ1-5
TGTGCCAGCAGTCCCCGGGAGGGTGGGCAGCCCCAGCATTTT
CASSPREGGQPQHF
>NA|NA|TRBV11-1|TRBJ2-5
TGTGCCAGCAGCTTAGGACCGGCCCAAGAGACCCAGTACTTC
CASSLGPAQETQYF
>once|NA|TRBV6-1|TRBJ2-7
TGTGCCAGCAAAAAGGACTTTCTGTACGAGCAGTACTTC
CASKKDFLYEQYF
>NA|TRBD1|TRBV28|TRBJ2-5
TGTGCCAGCAGCGGGACAGCTTTTCTACAAGAGACCCAGTACTTC
CASSGTAFLQETQYF
>NA|NA|TRBV4-3|TRBJ2-5
TGCGCCAGCAGCCAAGACGCGCCGGGAGAGACCCAGTACTTC
CASSQDAPGETQYF
>once|NA|TRBV27|TRBJ2-6
TGTGCCAGCAGCCCCTACTCTGGGGCCAACGTCCTGACTTTC
CASSPYSGANVLTF
>NA|TRBD2|TRBV7-2|TRBJ2-7
TGTGCCAGCAGGCATAGCGGGAGCTCCTACGAGCAGTACTTC
CASRHSGSSYEQYF
>NA|NA|TRBV7-3|TRBJ2-3
TGTGCCAGCAGCTTATACGCAGATACGCAGTATTTT
CASSLYADTQYF
>once|TRBD2|TRBV10-3|TRBJ2-7
TGTGCCATCAGTGAGACCTTACTAGCGGGAGGGCGGTACGAGCAGTACTTC
CAISETLLAGGRYEQYF
>NA|TRBD2|TRBV29-1|TRBJ2-1
TGCAGCGTCGGGATGACTAGCTGGGGCTACAATGAGCAGTTCTTC
CSVGMTSWGYNEQFF
>NA|NA|TRBV2|TRBJ1-2
TGTGCCAGCAGAGACACGGACCGACCTAACTATGGCTACACCTTC
CASRDTDRPNYGYTF
>NA|NA|TRBV15|TRBJ1-1
TGTGCCACCAGCAGAGGGTACACTGAAGCTTTCTTT
CATSRGYTEAFF
>NA|NA|TRBV7-9|TRBJ2-7
TGTGCCAGCAGCGTCAGTGGTCCCTACGAGCAGTACTTC
CASSVSGPYEQYF
>NA|NA|TRBV6-1|TRBJ2-7
TGTGCCAGCATCGGAACGGTCGGGCCTCTCGAGCAGTACTTC
CASIGTVGPLEQYF
>NA|NA|TRBV10-3|TRBJ2-7
TGTGCCATCAGTGAAGCCTACGAGCAGTACTTC
CAISEAYEQYF
>NA|TRBD2|TRBV7-9|TRBJ2-3
TGTGCCAGCAGCCAAGGACTAGCGGTCACAGATACGCAGTATTTT
CASSQGLAVTDTQYF
>NA|NA|TRBV6-5|TRBJ2-7
TGTGCCAGCAGTAATACACCCTACGAGCAGTACTTC
CASSNTPYEQYF
>NA|NA|TRBV7-5|TRBJ2-7
TGTGCCAGAAGCTTAGACGGGGAGGAAACCTACGAGCAGTACTTC
CARSLDGEETYEQYF
>NA|NA|TRBV6-5|TRBJ1-2
TGTGCCAGCAGTTATTACCAGGGCATTTCTAACTATGGCTACACCTTC
CASSYYQGISNYGYTF
>NA|TRBD1|TRBV6-1|TRBJ2-5
TGTGCCAGCAGCCCAGGGGGAGCAGAGACCCAGTACTTC
CASSPGGAETQYF
>NA|NA|TRBV7-9|TRBJ1-3
TGTGCCAGCAGCTTAGCGGAGGGGGGGTTCGGTCTTCGAAACACCATATATTTT
CASSLAEGGFGLRNTIYF
>NA|TRBD2|TRBV28|TRBJ2-2
TGTGCCAGCATAGGCGGGGGGAAACCCACCGGGGAGCTGTTTTTT
CASIGGGKPTGELFF
>NA|TRBD2|TRBV30|TRBJ2-2
TGTGCCTGGAGTGTGGGAGGGCGCGGCACCGGGGAGCTGTTTTTT
CAWSVGGRGTGELFF
>NA|NA|TRBV5-1|TRBJ1-2
TGCGCCAGCAGCTTGTTCGGAACAGGGAGCCCCTATGGCTACACCTTC
CASSLFGTGSPYGYTF
>NA|TRBD1|TRBV25-1|TRBJ1-4
TGTGCCAGCAGTGAATCGCCGGGACAGGGGCCCACTAATGAAAAACTGTTTTTT
CASSESPGQGPTNEKLFF
>NA|NA|TRBV11-2|TRBJ1-4
TGTGCCAGCAGCTTAGCAAGGGCAGCGTCCGAAAAACTGTTTTTT
CASSLARAASEKLFF
>NA|NA|TRBV10-3|TRBJ2-7
TGTGCCATCAGTGAAGGGGGCGGGACGGGCTACGAGCAGTACTTC
CAISEGGGTGYEQYF
>NA|TRBD1|TRBV18|TRBJ2-7
TGTGCCAGCTCAGCGACAGGGGGACGCTACGAGCAGTACTTC
CASSATGGRYEQYF
>NA|NA|TRBV7-2|TRBJ2-6
TGTGCCAGCAGCTTAGGGTCTCGAGCTGGGGCCAACGTCCTGACTTTC
CASSLGSRAGANVLTF
>once|NA|TRBV7-7|TRBJ2-1
TGTGCTAGCAGCTTAGACCCCAGCCGATACAATGAGCAGTTCTTC
CASSLDPSRYNEQFF
>NA|NA|TRBV2|TRBJ2-1
TGTGCCAGCATTTCCGCCTCGGGAAGCGCGGGCAATGAGCAGTTCTTC
CASISASGSAGNEQFF
>NA|NA|TRBV7-9|TRBJ2-1
TGTGCCAGCAGCGTATCCCCTGGCAATGAGCAGTTCTTC
CASSVSPGNEQFF
>NA|NA|TRBV5-1|TRBJ2-5
TGCGCCAGCAGCTTGGGGAGGATTCAAGAGACCCAGTACTTC
CASSLGRIQETQYF